Here is one T cell receptor beta chain with its context. The data belong to a study of OX40 agonist ivuxolimab in advanced cancers. Across the whole study: The patients received agonistic anti-OX40 (CD134) antibody ivuxolimab. Patients were about 83% male with ages about 23 to 80, mean roughly 55.

Profiling relied on immunoSEQ multiplex PCR, and the TCRdb table lists in-frame clones only, not all of them. The sample includes approximately 34,000 clones, 88% of them seen just once. V lost 5 bases, J lost 4 bases, and 10 bases lay in between. CDR1 and CDR2 from the germline V gene are MRHNA and SNTAGT. The CDR3 runs to 13 residues. This specimen was CD4+ or CD8+ T cells sorted from blood, taken in a trial of the OX40 agonist ivuxolimab. The source of this sequence is an adult with an advanced solid tumor such as melanoma, head and neck, liver or kidney cancer. The V call is TRBV6-4, the J call TRBJ2-3; tentative D call: TRBD1 (5 bases). The CDR3 loop reads CASSPGFPDTQYF. Written as DNA, the CDR3 is TGTGCCAGCAGTCCAGGGTTCCCAGATACGCAGTATTTT.